Each of the 10 T cell receptor beta chains below was sequenced from the same sample in a study of blood T cell repertoires in COVID-19. The data were produced by immunoSEQ multiplex PCR, yet TCRdb's version contains in-frame clones alone and is incomplete. The sample consists of roughly 260,000 clones, around 85% of them appearing once. The specimen sequenced was peripheral blood. The receptors derive from a woman in her thirties or forties with active or convalescent COVID-19.

This chain links TRBV6-4 with TRBJ2-5; D is undetermined. This CDR3 contains 16 residues. V lost 5 bases, J lost 4 bases, and 20 bases lay in between. In germline, CDR1 is MRHNA, CDR2 SNTAGT. The DNA for the CDR3 is TGTGCCAGCAGTACGTTCCGTCATGCCCCCGGAGAGACCCAGTACTTC. Translation: CASSTFRHAPGETQYF.

The rearrangement uses TRBV5-1 and TRBJ2-7; the match to TRBD1 covers 7 bases. This CDR3 comprises 15 residues. Germline V lookup: CDR1 SGHRS, CDR2 YFSETQ. V lost 4 bases and J lost 0; bases outside the gene matches: 7. CDR3 sequence reads: CASSTGTEGSYEQYF. CDR3 in DNA: TGCGCCAGCAGCACAGGGACAGAGGGCTCCTACGAGCAGTACTTC.

This clone was observed a few times. The rearrangement uses TRBV12-3 or TRBV12-4 and TRBJ1-6; 11 nucleotides match TRBD1. This CDR3 has 12 residues. The junction had 5 bases not matched to a gene; V was cut back by 8 bases and J by 14 bases. This CDR3 is CASALGQGALHF. The CDR3 region has the DNA TGTGCCAGCGCGTTGGGACAGGGGGCCCTCCACTTT.

The chain couples TRBV27 to TRBJ2-7; weak D call: TRBD2 (7 bases). The length of the CDR3 is 12 residues. V gave up 10 bases and J gave up 5 bases, with 15 bases separating them. CDR1 and CDR2 (germline): MNHEY, SMNVEV (reference sequence). The CDR3 here is CATLGGGDEQYF. The CDR3 region has the DNA TGTGCCACCCTTGGAGGGGGGGACGAGCAGTACTTC.

The chain recombines TRBV7-3 with TRBJ1-2; 10 nucleotides align to TRBD1. The germline V gene encodes CDR1 SGHTA and CDR2 FQGTGA. J gave up 8 bases and V 5 bases, and 5 bases lay outside the gene matches. This CDR3 is built from 13 residues. The CDR3 loop is CASSPGTGEGYTF. The CDR3 nucleotides read TGTGCCAGCAGCCCAGGGACAGGGGAGGGCTACACCTTC.

This clone was recorded only once. V gene TRBV6-5 combines with J gene TRBJ1-2; D is perhaps TRBD1 (5 bases). The CDR3 runs to 13 residues. Trimming shortened V by 5 bases and J by 3 bases, and 10 bases separated the two germline ends. The germline V gene encodes CDR1 MNHEY and CDR2 SVGAGI. The CDR3 bases are TGTGCCAGCAGTCCCGGAGGGGACTATGGCTACACCTTC. It specifies CASSPGGDYGYTF.

The chain links TRBV5-3 to TRBJ1-1, with 8 bases fitting TRBD1. TRBV5-3 is an ORF; its function is uncertain. The CDR3 covers 15 residues. The trim removed 4 bases at V and 1 base at J, leaving 6 bases unmatched. The CDR3 region has the DNA TGTGCCAGAAGCCGTCCCGGGACAGGGAACACTGAAGCTTTCTTT. It translates to CARSRPGTGNTEAFF.

The chain couples TRBV19 to TRBJ2-3; the D gene is possibly TRBD2 (6 bases). The germline V gene has CDR1 LNHDA and CDR2 SQIVND (reference sequence). Trimming left V 11 bases short and J 1 base short, with 13 bases between. This CDR3 is 13 amino acids long. CDR3 region: CAVGRIGTDTQYF. The CDR3 nucleotides read TGTGCCGTCGGGAGAATAGGCACAGATACGCAGTATTTT.

The chain couples TRBV13 to TRBJ2-7; the match to TRBD2 covers 9 bases. V gave up 2 bases and J gave up 5 bases; unmatched junction bases: 7. Germline assignment: CDR1 PRHDT and CDR2 FYEKMQ (reference sequence). This CDR3 has 15 amino acids. The CDR3, as DNA: TGTGCCAGCAGCTTACTGTCTAGCGGGGTCCACGAGCAGTACTTC. Translation: CASSLLSSGVHEQYF.

This clone came up a few times. Other nucleotide sequences in the sample specify the same CDR3. This chain connects TRBV5-1 to TRBJ1-1; D is undetermined. V lost 2 bases and J 1 base, leaving 6 bases between the germline ends. The V gene's germline CDR1 is SGHRS and CDR2 YFSETQ. This CDR3 region has 13 residues. The CDR3, as DNA: TGCGCCAGCAGCTTCCGGGGGAACACTGAAGCTTTCTTT. As protein: CASSFRGNTEAFF.